Listed below are T cell receptor beta chains from one sample, sequenced in a study of cytomegalovirus exposure and HLA in healthy donors. Clones were read by immunoSEQ multiplex PCR, and TCRdb kept only the in-frame ones, dropping some. Of 100,000 to 150,000 clones listed, under 85% were seen once; the top ten hold 1.7%. The sample comprised PBMCs. These receptors were taken from a boy aged 10-17 years in good health and CMV-seronegative. Each CDR3 is given with its conserved first and last residue. The D gene is left open where the match is weak. Expanded clones are given a class, and other clones once, few, many or no size at all.

d_call	j_call	clone_size	v_call	cdr3_nt	cdr3_aa
TRBD1	TRBJ2-3	.	TRBV5-4	TGTGCCAGCAGCTTGGGCAGGGGGAGCACAGATACGCAGTATTTT	CASSLGRGSTDTQYF
TRBD2	TRBJ2-5	.	TRBV7-3	TGTGCCAGCAGCAGTCCGGGACTAGCGGGACAAGAGACCCAGTACTTC	CASSSPGLAGQETQYF
TRBD1	TRBJ2-2	.	TRBV6-5	TGTGCCAGTTACGACAGGGGGAACACCGGGGAGCTGTTTTTT	CASYDRGNTGELFF
.	TRBJ1-2	.	TRBV4-2	TGTGCCAGCAGCCAAGAAATCCTAGACCACTATGGCTACACCTTC	CASSQEILDHYGYTF
.	TRBJ2-7	.	TRBV7-9	TGTGCCAGCAGCCCACCCGGACAGACCTACGAGCAGTACTTC	CASSPPGQTYEQYF
.	TRBJ1-1	.	TRBV20-1	TGCAGTGCTGTCGGGGACACTGAAGCTTTCTTT	CSAVGDTEAFF
TRBD2	TRBJ2-1	.	TRBV27	TGTGCCAGCGGGGGACTAGCGGCCGTCAATGAGCAGTTCTTC	CASGGLAAVNEQFF
.	TRBJ1-2	.	TRBV28	TGTGCCAGCAGTTTAGGGGGGGTTCAATATGGCTACACCTTC	CASSLGGVQYGYTF
TRBD1	TRBJ2-7	.	TRBV5-4	TGTGCCAGCAGCTTTTTTTCTGGGACAGCGTACTTC	CASSFFSGTAYF
.	TRBJ2-7	few	TRBV5-5	TGTGCCAGCAGCTTGGAACAGGCGTTTGGTTACGAGCAGTACTTC	CASSLEQAFGYEQYF
TRBD1	TRBJ1-1	.	TRBV27	TGTGCCACTCGGGACAGGGGTTTCACTGAAGCTTTCTTT	CATRDRGFTEAFF
TRBD2	TRBJ2-1	.	TRBV6-1	TGTGCCACCCGGACTAGCGGGGAGGACAATGAGCAGTTCTTC	CATRTSGEDNEQFF
TRBD1	TRBJ1-1	.	TRBV9	TGTGCCAGCAGCGAGACAGGGGCGAACACTGAAGCTTTCTTT	CASSETGANTEAFF
.	TRBJ1-2	.	TRBV19	TGTGCCAGTAGTATGAGAGGGCAGGAGAACAACTATGGCTACACCTTC	CASSMRGQENNYGYTF
.	TRBJ1-1	few	TRBV5-4	TGTGCCAGCAGCTTGGCCTTGAGGGCTGAAGCTTTCTTT	CASSLALRAEAFF
TRBD1	TRBJ1-5	.	TRBV5-6	TGTGCCAGCAGCTTGGCCCAGGGGGGAATGTGGGACAATCAGCCCCAGCATTTT	CASSLAQGGMWDNQPQHF
TRBD1	TRBJ2-1	.	TRBV27	TGTGCCAGCAGTTTTGGGCCCCCGGACAGGGTATACAATGAGCAGTTCTTC	CASSFGPPDRVYNEQFF
.	TRBJ2-1	.	TRBV9	TGTGCCAGCAGCGTAGCTACAGAGGGGAGGGAGCAGTTCTTC	CASSVATEGREQFF
.	TRBJ1-2	once	TRBV30	TGTGCCTGGTTCGACCGCGGTCGGGGAGGCTACACCTTC	CAWFDRGRGGYTF
.	TRBJ2-5	.	TRBV7-9	TGTGCCAGCAGCCGAGGGACACCTTTACAAGAGACCCAGTACTTC	CASSRGTPLQETQYF
.	TRBJ1-2	.	TRBV15	TGTGCCACCAGCAGAGGGACAGACTATGGCTACACCTTC	CATSRGTDYGYTF
.	TRBJ2-6	.	TRBV4-3	TGCGCCAGCAGCCAATCCGTCGCAGTCGGGTCTGGGGCCAACGTCCTGACTTTC	CASSQSVAVGSGANVLTF
TRBD1	TRBJ2-7	once	TRBV27	TGTGCCAGCACCCCGGTCTTCAGGGGGTCCTACGAGCAGTACTTC	CASTPVFRGSYEQYF
.	TRBJ1-1	.	TRBV6-5	TGTGCCAGCAGTTACCTGGGGCCGGGCACTGAAGCTTTCTTT	CASSYLGPGTEAFF
TRBD1	TRBJ1-1	once	TRBV4-2	TGTGCCAGCAGCCAAGATGCAGGGGGCGGATCAGCTTTCTTT	CASSQDAGGGSAFF
TRBD1	TRBJ2-3	.	TRBV19	TGTGCCAGTAGTATTGTAGGGGGCATGTTAACAGATACGCAGTATTTT	CASSIVGGMLTDTQYF
TRBD1	TRBJ2-7	.	TRBV15	TGTGCCACCAGCAGAGTGGACAGGAACTACGAGCAGTACTTC	CATSRVDRNYEQYF
TRBD1	TRBJ2-5	.	TRBV9	TGTGCCAGCAGCCCAGGACAGGGGTTTGAGACCCAGTACTTC	CASSPGQGFETQYF
TRBD1	TRBJ1-1	.	TRBV4-1	TGCGCCAGCAGCCAAGCCCAGGGGGCGGGAAACACTGAAGCTTTCTTT	CASSQAQGAGNTEAFF
.	TRBJ2-7	once	TRBV6-6	TGTGCCAGCACCTCGACAGGTTCCTCCTACGAGCAGTACTTC	CASTSTGSSYEQYF
.	TRBJ2-1	.	TRBV2	TGTGCCAGCAGTGAAGCGCGAGCGGCCAATGAGCAGTTCTTC	CASSEARAANEQFF
.	TRBJ2-1	.	TRBV2	TGTGCCAGCAATGACAGAACGTACAATGAGCAGTTCTTC	CASNDRTYNEQFF
TRBD1	TRBJ2-7	.	TRBV6-5	TGTGCCAGCAGCCACGGACAGGGCGCCGAGCAGTACTTC	CASSHGQGAEQYF
.	TRBJ2-3	few	TRBV5-6	TGTGCCAGCAGCCTATTTATGGCAGATACGCAGTATTTT	CASSLFMADTQYF
.	TRBJ2-7	.	TRBV19	TGTGCCAGTAGCCCTTTCGGGGGAAGCGAGCAGTACTTC	CASSPFGGSEQYF
TRBD2	TRBJ2-3	.	TRBV4-1	TGCGCCAGCAGCCAAGGGGGGGTAGCGGGGAGGCGGGGTACGCAGTATTTT	CASSQGGVAGRRGTQYF
TRBD2	TRBJ2-7	.	TRBV4-2	TGTGCCAGCAGCCAAGACAGCGGGGGCAGCTCCTACGAGCAGTACTTC	CASSQDSGGSSYEQYF
TRBD1	TRBJ2-1	.	TRBV19	TGTGCCAGTAGTTTCGGAGACAGGGGCTTCCACAATGAGCAGTTCTTC	CASSFGDRGFHNEQFF
TRBD2	TRBJ2-1	.	TRBV5-1	TGCGCCAGCAGCTTGGCTAGCGGGGCGCTTAATGAGCAGTTCTTC	CASSLASGALNEQFF
TRBD2	TRBJ2-3	.	TRBV29-1	TGCAGCGTTGGGGGGACTAGCGGGGTTCTTCAGTATTTT	CSVGGTSGVLQYF
TRBD1	TRBJ2-3	.	TRBV4-2	TGTGCCAGCAGCACCCAGACAGGGCCAGATACGCAGTATTTT	CASSTQTGPDTQYF
TRBD1	TRBJ2-6	.	TRBV18	TGTGCCAGCTCACCACTACTACAGGGGCTAGGGGCCAACGTCCTGACTTTC	CASSPLLQGLGANVLTF
.	TRBJ2-7	.	TRBV7-9	TGTGCCAGCAGCTCGGACAGAAGAGTCTCCTACGAGCAGTACTTC	CASSSDRRVSYEQYF
.	TRBJ1-1	.	TRBV5-1	TGCGCCAGCAGCTTGGACAGACTTGGAGGCACTGAAGCTTTCTTT	CASSLDRLGGTEAFF
TRBD2	TRBJ2-1	.	TRBV5-5	TGTGCCAGCAGCCCTAGACTAGCGGGGGAAGATGAGCAGTTCTTC	CASSPRLAGEDEQFF
TRBD1	TRBJ2-7	.	TRBV14	TGTGCCAGCAGTAGACAGGGGCCATCCTACGAGCAGTACTTC	CASSRQGPSYEQYF